This TCR beta chain was documented in a study of OX40 agonist ivuxolimab in advanced cancers. The CDR3 is 14 amino acids. Assay: immunoSEQ multiplex PCR; the TCRdb copy retains only in-frame clones and omits some. The sample has about 56,000 clones; roughly nine tenths are singletons. The genes are TRBV21-1 and TRBJ2-5. TRBV21-1 is a documented pseudogene. The sequences come from CD4+ or CD8+ T cells sorted from blood, collected in a trial of the OX40 agonist ivuxolimab. The receptor was isolated from an adult with an advanced solid tumor such as melanoma, head and neck, liver or kidney cancer. The CDR3 bases are TGTGCCAGCAGCAAATTAGGGAACCAAGAGACCCAGTACTTC. Its translation: CASSKLGNQETQYF.